Shown below are 9 T cell receptor beta chains from a single sample sequenced in a study of T cells in Graves' hyperthyroidism and ophthalmopathy. RNA transcripts provided the source from which TCR beta CDR3 regions were amplified. The HTBI primer set served for first-round RT-PCR of the TCR CDR3. Via MiXCR, TCRdb re-called the multiplex PCR reads, giving one row per CDR3 protein. The sample carries approximately 600,000 distinct CDR3 sequences, about 14% recorded once. The sample consisted of blood. These receptors all stem from a woman aged 25 to 39 with Graves' hyperthyroidism that later progressed to Graves' ophthalmopathy.

With respect to this clonotype: Since the CDR3 does not end with the conserved phenylalanine or tryptophan, this likely comes from a read error. The chain employs TRBV7-9 and TRBJ2-3, with D possibly being TRBD2 (6 bases). Germline values: CDR1 SEHNR, CDR2 FQNEAQ (reference sequence). V lost 4 bases to trimming and J lost 0 bases, with 11 bases between them. CDR3 length: 15 residues. The DNA of the CDR3 is TGTGCCAGCAGCTACCGGCGGGATAGCACAGATACGCAGTATTAT. This encodes CASSYRRDSTDTQYY.

This clonotype was seen ten or more times. The chain recombines TRBV12-3 or TRBV12-4 with TRBJ1-6; D not resolved. The CDR3 spans 16 residues. V lost 5 bases to trimming and J lost 0 bases, with 11 bases between them. The CDR3 DNA reads as TGTGCCAGCAGTCAGGACCGAAGCTCCTATAATTCACCCCTCCACTTT. Translation: CASSQDRSSYNSPLHF.

This clonotype was observed at least ten times. The chain employs TRBV10-2 and TRBJ2-5, with 10 bases identical to TRBD2. Germline V lookup: CDR1 WSHSY, CDR2 SAAADI. Losses at the gene ends were 0 bases for V and 4 bases for J; bases not matched to a gene: 8. The CDR3 contains 17 residues. Here the CDR3 DNA reads TGCGCCAGCAGTGAGTCGGCTAGCGGGAGCCCCTCAGAGACCCAGTACTTC. It codes for CASSESASGSPSETQYF.

This clonotype was counted between two and nine times. Germline is not matched at one junction end, which may reflect a read error. The chain couples TRBV20-1 to TRBJ2-2; TRBD2 agrees at 12 bases. Germline V gene sequence: CDR1 DFQATT, CDR2 SNEGSKA (reference sequence). The CDR3 sequence is 15 residues long. The CDR3, as DNA: TGCAGTGCCGGACTAGCGGGGCCGAACACCAGGGAGCTGTTTTTT. As protein: CSAGLAGPNTRELFF.

The chain carries TRBV7-9 and TRBJ2-1; TRBD2 aligns across 7 bases. Germline CDR1 SEHNR, CDR2 FQNEAQ (reference sequence). Losses at the gene ends were 2 bases for V and 5 bases for J; bases not matched to a gene: 9. This CDR3 spans 16 amino acids. In DNA form, the CDR3 reads TGTGCCAGCAGCTTAAACGCGGGAGTAGGCCACAATGAGCAGTTCTTC. Translating gives CASSLNAGVGHNEQFF. The full variable domain, its missing parts supplied by reference TRBV7-9 and TRBJ2-1, is DTGVSQNPRHKITKRGQNVTFRCDPISEHNRLYWYRQTLGQGPEFLTYFQNEAQLEKSRLLSDRFSAERPKGSFSTLEIQRTEQGDSAMYLCASSLNAGVGHNEQFFGPGTRLTVL.

Many counts were recorded for this clonotype. The genes are TRBV20-1 and TRBJ2-5; D is perhaps TRBD2 (5 bases). With 5 bases removed from V and 1 base from J, the gap between germline ends came to 17 bases. Germline-derived CDR1 and CDR2 are DFQATT and SNEGSKA (reference sequence). CDR3 length: 15 residues. CDR3 sequence: CSALPEGLTQETQYF. CDR3 DNA sequence: TGCAGTGCTTTACCCGAGGGCCTAACCCAAGAGACCCAGTACTTC.

At least ten counts were recorded for this clonotype. The CDR3 is CASSAGGGDTQYF. CDR3 DNA sequence: TGTGCCAGCTCGGCAGGTGGTGGAGATACGCAGTATTTT. The genes are TRBV18 and TRBJ2-3; D is undetermined. V lost 6 bases to trimming and J lost 5 bases, with 12 bases between them. There are 13 residues in the CDR3. Germline CDR1 reads KGHSH; CDR2 reads LQKENI.

This clonotype has just a few counts. V is TRBV20-1 and J is TRBJ2-4; possible D gene TRBD2, 7 bases. V lost 5 bases to trimming and J lost 7 bases, with 27 bases between them. The CDR3 loop spans 17 amino acids. Looked up from germline, CDR1 is DFQATT and CDR2 is SNEGSKA (reference sequence). CDR3: CSARYPWEGERWNIQYF. The CDR3 region has the DNA TGCAGTGCTCGGTACCCCTGGGAGGGGGAGAGGTGGAACATTCAGTACTTC.

This clonotype was picked up many times. The chain recombines TRBV28 with TRBJ1-2, with D unclear. Germline CDR1 is MDHEN and CDR2 is SYDVKM. The V end lost 4 bases, the J end lost 5 bases, and 11 bases lay between the germline ends. This CDR3 region has 13 residues. CDR3 nucleotides: TGTGCCAGCAGTTGGACGGTTCTTTATGGCTACACCTTC. Encoded protein: CASSWTVLYGYTF.